This T cell receptor (beta chain) is drawn from a study of cytomegalovirus exposure and HLA in healthy donors. The PCR contained 60 Vbeta and 13 Jbeta primers. In the source study's methods: Among the unique TCR beta chains that a later analysis counted, about 86 million in all, about 11 million were shared. Data came from immunoSEQ multiplex PCR; TCRdb stores just in-frame clones and leaves some out. That table gives V, J and clone size, and the DNA gave D and trimming. The repertoire holds a few hundred thousand clones, with about 75% as singletons. Regarding donors, all were healthy bone marrow donors. Per germline, CDR1 SNHLY and CDR2 FYNNEI. Trimming took off 7 bases at V and 5 bases at J, with 18 bases between the two ends. The CDR3 sequence is 15 residues long.

V and J are TRBV2 and TRBJ2-1; tentatively, D is TRBD2 (6 bases). The sequence derives from a young man in good health and CMV-seronegative. The sample was PBMCs. CDR3 coding DNA: TGTGCCAGCATTCCCCGTAGCGGAGGCCACAATGAGCAGTTCTTC. This translates into CASIPRSGGHNEQFF.